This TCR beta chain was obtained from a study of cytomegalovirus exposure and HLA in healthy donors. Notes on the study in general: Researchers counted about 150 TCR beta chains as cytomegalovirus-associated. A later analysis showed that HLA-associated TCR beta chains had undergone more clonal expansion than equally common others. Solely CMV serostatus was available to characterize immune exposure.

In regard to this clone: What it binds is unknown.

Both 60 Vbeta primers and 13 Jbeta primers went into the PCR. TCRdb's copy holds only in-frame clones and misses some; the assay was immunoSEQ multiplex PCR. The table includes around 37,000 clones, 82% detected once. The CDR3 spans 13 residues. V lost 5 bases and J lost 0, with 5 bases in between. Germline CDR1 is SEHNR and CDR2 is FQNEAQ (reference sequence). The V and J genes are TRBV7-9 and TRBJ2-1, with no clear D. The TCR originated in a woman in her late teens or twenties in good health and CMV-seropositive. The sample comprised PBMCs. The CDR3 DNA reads TGTGCCAGCAGCCCGAGCTCCTACAATGAGCAGTTCTTC. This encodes CASSPSSYNEQFF.